The entry below gives a single T cell receptor beta chain sequence along with its context. The data are from a study of CD8 T cells in Susac syndrome. The RNA, about 0.45 to 1 ug, was put through reverse transcription using random hexamers. TCRdb reanalysed the immunoSEQ multiplex PCR reads using MiXCR and keeps one entry per CDR3 protein. This table has 100,000 to 150,000 distinct CDR3 sequences, around 96% appearing once. The V and J ends lost 4 bases and 6 bases, in that order; junction bases with no gene match: 9. CDR1 is SGHDT, CDR2 YYEEEE, per germline. This CDR3 region has 15 residues. This receptor was identified in a human donor with Susac syndrome. V and J are TRBV5-6 and TRBJ1-5, with TRBD1 identical over 8 bases. Material for sequencing was CD8+ T cells from PBMCs. The CDR3 spells CASSQGQGGGQPQHF. CDR3 coding DNA: TGTGCCAGCAGCCAAGGACAGGGAGGGGGTCAGCCCCAGCATTTT.